This T cell receptor beta chain stems from a study of shared clonotypes between healthy human individuals. This CDR3 region has 17 residues. In germline, CDR1 is SGHTA, CDR2 FQGTGA. V lost 4 bases to trimming and J lost 7 bases; unmatched junction nucleotides: 12. Clones were sequenced by immunoSEQ multiplex PCR, and TCRdb holds only the in-frame ones, with some missing. In the table there are about 2.4 million clones, approximately 94% of which are singletons. The TCR comes from a man aged 18 to 30 in good health. Some clones in this sample may be carry-over from other donors' samples. What was sequenced was naive CD4+ T cells from PBMCs. Subset meaning: CD45RA+ positively selected. The rearrangement uses TRBV7-3 and TRBJ2-1, with 11 bases lining up with TRBD2. CDR3 amino acids: CASSSGLAGLSGNEQFF. CDR3 DNA sequence: TGTGCCAGCAGCTCCGGACTAGCGGGCCTTTCTGGAAATGAGCAGTTCTTC.